The 23 T cell receptor beta chains in this list originate from one sample, sequenced in a study of T-cell memory formation after mild COVID-19. Using its own MiXCR run on the 5' RACE reads, TCRdb lists one record per CDR3 protein. The sample holds about 430,000 distinct CDR3 sequences; about a sixth are singletons and the top ten take 20% to 25%. The specimen was PBMCs or a T cell subset sorted from them (not recorded which). Source of these receptors: a man younger than 35 who had mild COVID-19 (a few samples of this study predate the infection). Cell type and time point are not known.

This clonotype showed up just a few times. CDR3 residues: CASSLAVLAGGLDTQYF. Written as DNA, the CDR3 is TGTGCCAGCAGCTTAGCCGTACTAGCGGGGGGGCTAGATACGCAGTATTTT. The genes are TRBV7-9 and TRBJ2-3, with 13 bases that match TRBD2. J lost 5 bases, V lost 0 bases, and 5 bases had no gene match. CDR3 length: 17 amino acids. Germline CDR1 SEHNR, CDR2 FQNEAQ (reference sequence).

The CDR3 spells CAITGTAITDTQYF. The CDR3 region has the DNA TGTGCCATCACAGGGACAGCGATCACAGATACGCAGTATTTT. V is TRBV10-3 and J is TRBJ2-3, with TRBD1 matching 7 bases. The V and J ends lost 7 bases and 2 bases, in that order; junction bases with no gene match: 6. Germline V gives CDR1 ENHRY, CDR2 SYGVKD. CDR3 length equals 14 residues.

This clonotype has a handful of counts. The chain uses TRBV9 and TRBJ1-6; possible D gene TRBD1, 6 bases. V was pared by 0 bases and J by 3 bases, with 7 bases between. The CDR3 loop spans 15 amino acids. CDR1 SGDLS and CDR2 YYNGEE come from the germline V gene. In nucleotides, the CDR3 is TGTGCCAGCAGCGTAGAAGGGGGCTATAATTCACCCCTCCACTTT. Translating it yields CASSVEGGYNSPLHF.

This chain joins TRBV4-3 and TRBJ2-3; D not resolved. V dropped 4 bases and J dropped 3 bases, with 8 bases sitting between them. The CDR3 is 13 residues long. Germline-derived CDR1 and CDR2 are LGHNA and YSLEER. Written as DNA, the CDR3 is TGCGCCAGCAGCCGAACCCAAACAGATACGCAGTATTTT. Its translation is CASSRTQTDTQYF.

V and J are TRBV7-9 and TRBJ2-3, with D possibly called TRBD1 or TRBD2 (6 bases each). CDR3 size: 14 residues. Trimming left V 10 bases short and J 3 bases short, with 17 bases between. CDR1 and CDR2 from the germline V gene are SEHNR and FQNEAQ (reference sequence). The CDR3 sequence: CATLQRGVTDTQYF. The DNA of the CDR3 is TGTGCCACCCTCCAAAGGGGGGTGACAGATACGCAGTATTTT.

This clonotype was detected a few times. This chain links TRBV10-3 with TRBJ2-5; D is possibly TRBD1 (6 bases). The germline gives CDR1 ENHRY, CDR2 SYGVKD. This CDR3 is built from 14 residues. Between the trimmed V and J ends, which lost 6 bases and 2 bases, there was a span of 13 bases. As DNA, the CDR3 is TGTGCCATCAGGGCACAGGGTGGGCAAGAGACCCAGTACTTC. This codes for CAIRAQGGQETQYF.

This clonotype has a handful of counts. V gene TRBV7-2 combines with J gene TRBJ2-5; 9 bases are shared with TRBD2. J was trimmed by 5 bases and V by 4 bases; bases with no gene match: 8. The CDR3 has 15 amino acids. Per germline, CDR1 SGHTA and CDR2 FQGNSA. CDR3 loop: CASSSSGTSAETQYF. Here the CDR3 DNA reads TGTGCCAGCAGCTCTAGCGGGACTAGTGCTGAGACCCAGTACTTC.

This clonotype was detected only a few times. The gene calls are TRBV12-3 or TRBV12-4 and TRBJ1-5, with D possibly TRBD1 on 5 matching bases. With 4 bases removed from V and 4 bases from J, the gap between germline ends came to 11 bases. The CDR3 is 14 residues long. The CDR3 loop is CASSWGRENQPQHF. As DNA, the CDR3 is TGTGCCAGCAGTTGGGGACGGGAAAATCAGCCCCAGCATTTT.

Comments on this clonotype: Since a much larger clone is just one base distant, this may be a read error. The V gene is TRBV30, the J gene TRBJ2-5; D call uncertain. The CDR3 sequence is 13 residues long. Trimming removed 2 bases at V and 3 bases at J, with 10 bases between. Germline assignment: CDR1 GTSNPN and CDR2 SVGIG (reference sequence). CDR3 coding DNA: TGTGCCTGGAGTTTACATGGAGAAGAGACCCAGTACTTC. Translation gives CAWSLHGEETQYF. Together with reference TRBV30 and TRBJ2-5, the CDR3 gives the full variable domain: SQTIHQWPATLVQPVGSPLSLECTVEGTSNPNLYWYRQAAGRGLQLLFYSVGIGQISSEVPQNLSASRPQDRQFILSSKKLLLSDSGFYLCAWSLHGEETQYFGPGTRLLVL.

The gene calls are TRBV7-3 and TRBJ2-3; TRBD2 is a possible D gene (5 bases). Germline V CDR1 and CDR2: SGHTA, FQGTGA. This CDR3 has 16 amino acids. V dropped 5 bases and J dropped 1 base, with 16 bases sitting between them. The CDR3 nucleotides read TGTGCCAGCAGCCAAGGGCCCCAAGCGGGCACAGATACGCAGTATTTT. It encodes CASSQGPQAGTDTQYF.

The CDR3 protein is CASSFGTGVWNEQFF. The CDR3 nucleotides read TGTGCCAGCAGTTTCGGGACAGGGGTTTGGAATGAGCAGTTCTTC. This rearrangement joins TRBV12-3 or TRBV12-4 to TRBJ2-1, with 10 positions matching TRBD1. The trim removed 3 bases at V and 7 bases at J, leaving 6 bases unmatched. The length of the CDR3 is 15 residues.

The J gene is TRBJ2-5, the V gene TRBV25-1; D tentatively fits TRBD1 or TRBD2 (5 bases each). The V and J ends lost 8 bases and 7 bases respectively, with 17 bases between them. This CDR3 region has 13 residues. Germline CDR1 reads MGHDK; CDR2 reads SYGVNS. The DNA for the CDR3 is TGTGCCAGCGGGACCGGGACGAGAGGGACCCAGTACTTC. Protein sequence: CASGTGTRGTQYF. Complete variable domain (other parts from reference TRBV25-1 and TRBJ2-5): EADIYQTPRYLVIGTGKKITLECSQTMGHDKMYWYQQDPGMELHLIHYSYGVNSTEKGDLSSESTVSRIRTEHFPLTLESARPSHTSQYLCASGTGTRGTQYFGPGTRLLVL.

The V call is TRBV20-1, the J call TRBJ1-4; 7 bases match TRBD1. Losses at the gene ends were 6 bases for V and 6 bases for J; bases not matched to a gene: 7. Germline V gene sequence: CDR1 DFQATT, CDR2 SNEGSKA (reference sequence). CDR3 size: 13 residues. The CDR3 spells CSARDRSDEKLFF. The DNA for the CDR3 is TGCAGTGCAAGGGACAGATCGGATGAAAAACTGTTTTTT.

This clonotype has only a few counts. CDR3 amino acids: CASSGGLVGNNEQFF. In DNA, the CDR3 is TGCGCCAGCAGTGGGGGTCTCGTTGGGAACAATGAGCAGTTCTTC. V and J are TRBV10-2 and TRBJ2-1; no clear D. The CDR3 is 15 residues long. V shed 4 bases and J shed 5 bases, with 15 bases lying between them. Germline CDR1 WSHSY, CDR2 SAAADI.

At least ten counts were recorded for this clonotype. This chain connects TRBV5-1 to TRBJ1-6; D is unclear. There are 15 residues in the CDR3. Trimming took off 1 base at V and 8 bases at J, with 13 bases between the two ends. The germline gives CDR1 SGHRS, CDR2 YFSETQ. The DNA for the CDR3 is TGCGCCAGCAGCTTGCTCCCCTCACGGGATTCACCCCTCCACTTT. It translates to CASSLLPSRDSPLHF. Drawing the rest from reference TRBV5-1 and TRBJ1-6, the complete variable domain is KAGVTQTPRYLIKTRGQQVTLSCSPISGHRSVSWYQQTPGQGLQFLFEYFSETQRNKGNFPGRFSGRQFSNSRSEMNVSTLELGDSALYLCASSLLPSRDSPLHFGNGTRLTVT.

The chain is built from TRBV12-3 or TRBV12-4 and TRBJ1-1; no clear D gene. This CDR3 has 13 residues. Trimming cost V 3 bases and J 4 bases, with 9 bases left between them. The CDR3: CASSFNVFTEAFF. The CDR3 bases are TGTGCCAGCAGTTTTAATGTGTTCACTGAAGCTTTCTTT.

This clonotype was detected only a few times. The J gene is TRBJ2-2, the V gene TRBV12-5; the D gene is possibly TRBD1 (5 bases). This CDR3 region has 16 residues. With 4 bases removed from V and 3 bases from J, the gap between germline ends came to 15 bases. The germline gives CDR1 LGHNT, CDR2 FRNRAP. The CDR3 DNA sequence: TGTGCTAGTGGTTCGCCGTGGGGCGTGGACACCGGGGAGCTGTTTTTT. Amino acids: CASGSPWGVDTGELFF.

This clonotype was recorded a few times. This chain links TRBV7-8 with TRBJ2-3; TRBD1 aligns across 7 bases. With V trimmed by 4 bases and J by 2 bases, 3 bases remained unmatched. CDR1 SGHVS and CDR2 FQNEAQ come from the germline V gene. There are 14 residues in the CDR3. The CDR3 loop reads CASSSGQLTDTQYF. The DNA for the CDR3 is TGTGCCAGCAGCTCGGGACAGCTCACAGATACGCAGTATTTT.

This clonotype has only a few counts. The gene calls are TRBV11-2 and TRBJ2-1; 10 bases are a match to TRBD2. The CDR3 consists of 18 residues. V shed 5 bases, J shed 0 bases, and the junction held 10 bases outside the gene matches. The germline V gene has CDR1 SGHAT and CDR2 FQNNGV. The CDR3 reads CASSRGLSGGSSYNEQFF. CDR3 DNA: TGTGCCAGCAGCCGCGGGCTTAGCGGGGGGTCCTCCTACAATGAGCAGTTCTTC. The entire variable domain, with the rest obtained from reference TRBV11-2 and TRBJ2-1, is as follows: EAGVAQSPRYKIIEKRQSVAFWCNPISGHATLYWYQQILGQGPKLLIQFQNNGVVDDSQLPKDRFSAERLKGVDSTLKIQPAKLEDSAVYLCASSRGLSGGSSYNEQFFGPGTRLTVL.

The V call is TRBV7-9, the J call TRBJ1-2; 7 nucleotides agree with TRBD1. Losses at the gene ends were 5 bases for V and 8 bases for J; bases not matched to a gene: 11. Germline lookup yields CDR1 SEHNR and CDR2 FQNEAQ (reference sequence). This CDR3 contains 14 residues. CDR3 amino acids: CASSLYGTVGGYTF. The CDR3 nucleotides are TGTGCCAGCAGCCTATACGGGACAGTCGGCGGCTACACCTTC.

This clonotype turned up a few times. The rearrangement joins TRBV29-1 to TRBJ2-1, with a weak D call TRBD1 (5 bases). The V end lost 6 bases, the J end lost 6 bases, and 15 bases lay between the germline ends. This CDR3 has 13 amino acids. Germline V CDR1 and CDR2: SQVTM, ANQGSEA. CDR3 nucleotides: TGCAGCGTCTCCCCCCAGGGTGGCAATGAGCAGTTCTTC. Residues: CSVSPQGGNEQFF.

V and J are TRBV19 and TRBJ1-1; D is possibly TRBD1 (5 bases). Between the trimmed V and J ends, which lost 5 bases and 3 bases, there was a span of 13 bases. Germline assignment: CDR1 LNHDA and CDR2 SQIVND (reference sequence). The CDR3 totals 14 residues. CDR3 sequence: CASSAGGDDTEAFF. The CDR3 DNA is TGTGCCAGTAGTGCAGGAGGGGATGACACTGAAGCTTTCTTT. The variable domain in full, with the rest retrieved from reference TRBV19 and TRBJ1-1, is DGGITQSPKYLFRKEGQNVTLSCEQNLNHDAMYWYRQDPGQGLRLIYYSQIVNDFQKGDIAEGYSVSREKKESFPLTVTSAQKNPTAFYLCASSAGGDDTEAFFGQGTRLTVV.

The chain joins TRBV5-1 to TRBJ1-3, with D unclear. V was clipped by 4 bases and J by 1 base, with 9 bases between them. The CDR3 sequence is 14 residues long. CDR1 and CDR2 from the germline V gene are SGHRS and YFSETQ. CDR3 sequence (DNA): TGCGCCAGCAGCGGGGAGGCGTCTGGAAACACCATATATTTT. This translates into CASSGEASGNTIYF.